Shown below are 3 T cell receptor beta chains from a single sample sequenced in a study of control samples from healthy donors and cancer patients. Clones were read by immunoSEQ multiplex PCR, and TCRdb kept only the in-frame ones, dropping some. The repertoire holds 21,000 or so clones, more than 70% seen once, with roughly 37% in the top ten. Sample: PBMCs. All receptors derive from a man aged 55 to 69 with head and neck cancer.

This chain uses TRBV7-9 with TRBJ2-1, with no clear D. The CDR3 length is 14 residues. Germline CDR1 and CDR2: SEHNR and FQNEAQ (reference sequence). V lost 0 bases and J 4 bases, leaving 7 bases between the germline ends. CDR3 nucleotide sequence: TGTGCCAGCAGCTTAGCTAGCAGATACAATGAGCAGTTCTTC. As protein: CASSLASRYNEQFF. Variable domain in full (rest from reference TRBV7-9 and TRBJ2-1): DTGVSQNPRHKITKRGQNVTFRCDPISEHNRLYWYRQTLGQGPEFLTYFQNEAQLEKSRLLSDRFSAERPKGSFSTLEIQRTEQGDSAMYLCASSLASRYNEQFFGPGTRLTVL.

The rearrangement links TRBV11-3 to TRBJ2-7; a weak D match, TRBD2 (6 bases). The CDR3 is 12 amino acids. CDR1 is SGHNT, CDR2 YENEEA, per germline. V dropped 4 bases and J dropped 3 bases, with 7 bases sitting between them. In DNA, the CDR3 is TGTGCCAGCAGCTCCGGGAGCTACGAGCAGTACTTC. Encoded protein: CASSSGSYEQYF.

V and J are TRBV27 and TRBJ2-2; unclear D gene. The CDR3 is 15 residues long. From germline, CDR1 is MNHEY and CDR2 SMNVEV (reference sequence). V lost 0 bases to trimming and J lost 5 bases, with 10 bases between them. CDR3 nucleotides: TGTGCCAGCAGTTTATCGAGAGTGGGGACCGGGGAGCTGTTTTTT. The encoded protein is CASSLSRVGTGELFF.